This TCR beta chain appears in the sequencing data of a study of PD-L1 blockade in urothelial cancer. Time point noted: peripheral blood 6 weeks after treatment start. Sequencing used immunoSEQ multiplex PCR; TCRdb keeps in-frame clones, though not all of them. In the table there are 40,000 to 45,000 clones, roughly nine tenths of which are singletons. CDR3 length equals 14 residues. Germline assignment: CDR1 SGHDN and CDR2 FVKESK. Trimming left V 1 base short and J 6 bases short, with 10 bases between. The material was PBMCs, obtained around atezolizumab (anti-PD-L1) treatment. This sequence originates from a man in his 70s with urothelial cancer. The chain carries TRBV14 and TRBJ2-1; no clear D gene. This CDR3 is CASSQGLEPNEQFF. The CDR3 coding sequence is TGTGCCAGCAGCCAAGGTCTAGAACCCAATGAGCAGTTCTTC.